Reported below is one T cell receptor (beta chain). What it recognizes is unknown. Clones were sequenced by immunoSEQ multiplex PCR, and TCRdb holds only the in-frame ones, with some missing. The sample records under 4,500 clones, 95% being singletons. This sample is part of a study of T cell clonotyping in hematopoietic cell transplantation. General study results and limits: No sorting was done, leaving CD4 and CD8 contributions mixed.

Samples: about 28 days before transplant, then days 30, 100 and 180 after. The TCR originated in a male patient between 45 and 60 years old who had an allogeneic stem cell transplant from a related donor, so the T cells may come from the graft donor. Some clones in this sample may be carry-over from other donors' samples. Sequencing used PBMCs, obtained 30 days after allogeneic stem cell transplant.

CDR3 DNA sequence: TGTGCCAGCAGCCCCACTAGCGGACCGTACCAAGAGACCCAGTACTTC. Translation gives CASSPTSGPYQETQYF. The chain is built from TRBV13 and TRBJ2-5, with 8 bases matching TRBD2. This CDR3 is 16 amino acids long. Germline-derived CDR1 and CDR2 are PRHDT and FYEKMQ (reference sequence). Losses at the gene ends were 5 bases for V and 0 bases for J; bases not matched to a gene: 8.